These 26 T cell receptor beta chains originate from one sample sequenced in a study of shared T cell receptors in the human thymus. The data were produced by immunoSEQ multiplex PCR, yet TCRdb's version contains in-frame clones alone and is incomplete. This table holds some 700,000 clones, roughly 90% found once. The same data also contributed to another study, on human thymus T cells.

The sequencing input was thymocytes. Every receptor here comes from a boy in the first two years of life with a congenital heart defect.

The genes are TRBV27 and TRBJ1-1; D call uncertain. This CDR3 contains 13 residues. The ends were cut back, 4 bases at V and 1 base at J, with 7 bases in the middle. The germline CDR1 and CDR2 sequences are MNHEY and SMNVEV (reference sequence). CDR3 coding DNA: TGTGCCAGCAGTTGTGACAAGAACACTGAAGCTTTCTTT. Amino acids: CASSCDKNTEAFF.

The chain combines TRBV4-3 with TRBJ1-3; D is unresolved. In germline, CDR1 is LGHNA, CDR2 YSLEER. Trimming pared 0 bases from V and 6 bases from J, leaving 9 bases between. CDR3 length: 14 residues. The CDR3 bases are TGCGCCAGCAGCCAAGAATCAGGAATAAACACCATATATTTT. Its translation: CASSQESGINTIYF.

This chain connects TRBV25-1 to TRBJ2-7, with a possible D match to TRBD1 (5 bases). V dropped 1 base and J dropped 2 bases, with 9 bases sitting between them. Per the germline V gene, CDR1 is MGHDK and CDR2 is SYGVNS. The CDR3 totals 14 residues. Here the CDR3 DNA reads TGTGCCAGCAGTGAATCGGCAGGGACCTACGAGCAGTACTTC. Its protein is CASSESAGTYEQYF.

The chain links TRBV30 to TRBJ1-5; perhaps TRBD1 as D (6 bases). This CDR3 has 18 amino acids. The V and J ends lost 0 bases and 0 bases respectively, with 18 bases between them. Germline CDR1 reads GTSNPN; CDR2 reads SVGIG (reference sequence). CDR3 sequence (DNA): TGTGCCTGGAGTGTCCCACCCCGGGACAAGAATAGCAATCAGCCCCAGCATTTT. Residues: CAWSVPPRDKNSNQPQHF.

The chain carries TRBV27 and TRBJ2-2; 10 bases are shared with TRBD2. There are 15 residues in the CDR3. V gave up 6 bases and J gave up 7 bases; unmatched junction bases: 8. The germline V gene has CDR1 MNHEY and CDR2 SMNVEV (reference sequence). CDR3 protein: CASSRLAGVIGELFF. The CDR3 nucleotides are TGTGCCAGCAGCCGGCTAGCGGGAGTCATCGGGGAGCTGTTTTTT.

The chain joins TRBV29-1 to TRBJ2-1, with 8 bases that match TRBD1. Trimming at V came to 4 bases and at J to 6 bases, leaving 20 bases not matched to a gene. CDR1 and CDR2 (germline): SQVTM, ANQGSEA. CDR3 length equals 18 residues. In DNA form, the CDR3 reads TGCAGCGTTGCCAGGGGGCGGGTAACGGGGGAGAGTTGCAATGAGCAGTTCTTC. Protein sequence: CSVARGRVTGESCNEQFF.

The V gene is TRBV2, the J gene TRBJ1-3, with D tentatively TRBD1 (6 bases). This CDR3 is 13 amino acids long. Trimming took off 11 bases at V and 2 bases at J, with 13 bases between the two ends. Germline CDR1 is SNHLY and CDR2 is FYNNEI. The CDR3 DNA reads as TGTGCCGTCCGGGGGGGGCCTGGAAACACCATATATTTT. It translates to CAVRGGPGNTIYF.

V gene TRBV5-4 combines with J gene TRBJ2-1; 8 nucleotides match TRBD2. There are 15 residues in the CDR3. V lost 4 bases and J lost 8; bases outside the gene matches: 11. Germline V lookup: CDR1 SGHNT, CDR2 YYREEE (reference sequence). CDR3 protein: CASSAGTRPSHEQFF. For the CDR3, the DNA is TGTGCCAGCAGCGCCGGGACTAGGCCCTCCCATGAGCAGTTCTTC.

The CDR3 sequence: CATVRGAHGYTF. The DNA of the CDR3 is TGTGCCACCGTCCGGGGGGCCCATGGCTACACCTTC. This chain connects TRBV7-2 to TRBJ1-2; TRBD1 is a possible D gene (6 bases). CDR3 size: 12 residues. The V and J ends lost 10 bases and 6 bases respectively, with 15 bases between them. Germline CDR1 reads SGHTA; CDR2 reads FQGNSA.

The chain links TRBV28 to TRBJ1-5; the match to TRBD1 covers 12 bases. There are 16 residues in the CDR3. V lost 3 bases, J lost 6 bases, and 6 bases stayed unmatched. Germline lookup yields CDR1 MDHEN and CDR2 SYDVKM. The CDR3 region has the DNA TGTGCCAGCAGTTTTTCGGGACAGGGGGCAGGTCAGCCCCAGCATTTT. Translation: CASSFSGQGAGQPQHF.

The chain is built from TRBV6-7 and TRBJ2-7; possible D gene TRBD2, 5 bases. TRBV6-7 carries the ORF label, with uncertain function. The V end was cut by 8 bases, the J end by 3 bases, with 20 bases between. There are 15 residues in the CDR3. The CDR3 region is CASSPRKREGYEQYF. In nucleotides, the CDR3 is TGTGCCAGCTCCCCTCGAAAGAGGGAAGGCTACGAGCAGTACTTC.

The rearrangement links TRBV19 to TRBJ2-3, with D possibly TRBD2 on 6 matching bases. Germline CDR1 and CDR2: LNHDA and SQIVND (reference sequence). Trimming pared 9 bases from V and 9 bases from J, leaving 31 bases between. This CDR3 is built from 17 residues. This CDR3 reads CASGGAEQPGDSSTQYF. DNA for the CDR3: TGTGCCAGCGGCGGGGCGGAGCAGCCCGGGGACTCAAGCACGCAGTATTTT.

The rearrangement uses TRBV10-1 and TRBJ2-3; D is perhaps TRBD2 (5 bases). V lost 2 bases, J lost 2 bases, and 14 bases lay in between. Germline V gene data show CDR1 as WNHNN and CDR2 as SYGVQD (reference sequence). CDR3 size: 16 residues. In DNA form, the CDR3 reads TGCGCCAGCAGTGAGGGTCAGCGGATACTCACAGATACGCAGTATTTT. Its translation: CASSEGQRILTDTQYF.

The rearrangement uses TRBV4-3 and TRBJ2-1; 11 bases agree with TRBD2. Germline values: CDR1 LGHNA, CDR2 YSLEER. Trimming removed 2 bases from V and 3 bases from J; junction bases left unmatched: 15. The CDR3 is made up of 20 amino acids. CDR3 region: CASSQSMATSGSSDYNEQFF. CDR3 bases: TGCGCCAGCAGCCAATCCATGGCTACTAGCGGGAGTTCGGACTACAATGAGCAGTTCTTC.

The chain couples TRBV4-3 to TRBJ1-5, with 8 bases aligning to TRBD1. This CDR3 region has 15 residues. Germline CDR1 and CDR2: LGHNA and YSLEER. The V segment lost 1 base and the J segment 5 bases; nucleotides outside the gene matches: 4. The CDR3 region has the DNA TGCGCCAGCAGCCAAGGCTACAGGGGGGATCAGCCCCAGCATTTT. It encodes CASSQGYRGDQPQHF.

The V and J genes are TRBV28 and TRBJ1-1; TRBD1 matches 7 bases. Germline-derived CDR1 and CDR2 are MDHEN and SYDVKM. This CDR3 comprises 14 residues. J was trimmed by 7 bases and V by 3 bases; bases with no gene match: 8. This CDR3 reads CASSLAGGILEAFF. In DNA, the CDR3 is TGTGCCAGCAGTTTGGCAGGGGGGATACTTGAAGCTTTCTTT.

The chain couples TRBV11-2 to TRBJ2-1; 14 bases fit TRBD2. With V trimmed by 5 bases and J by 9 bases, 6 bases remained unmatched. This CDR3 has 15 residues. The germline CDR1 and CDR2 sequences are SGHAT and FQNNGV. CDR3 nucleotide sequence: TGTGCCAGCAGCCCAGGACTAGCGGGAGGAACTGAGCAGTTCTTC. It codes for CASSPGLAGGTEQFF. Supplemented by reference TRBV11-2 and TRBJ2-1, the full variable domain reads EAGVAQSPRYKIIEKRQSVAFWCNPISGHATLYWYQQILGQGPKLLIQFQNNGVVDDSQLPKDRFSAERLKGVDSTLKIQPAKLEDSAVYLCASSPGLAGGTEQFFGPGTRLTVL.

The rearrangement joins TRBV7-2 to TRBJ2-6, with 8 bases aligning to TRBD1. V shed 4 bases, J shed 0 bases, and the junction held 8 bases outside the gene matches. Germline V CDR1 and CDR2: SGHTA, FQGNSA. The CDR3 spans 18 residues. CDR3 sequence (DNA): TGTGCCAGCAGCTCCCACAGGGGGGCCTCCTCTGGGGCCAACGTCCTGACTTTC. Protein: CASSSHRGASSGANVLTF.

J is TRBJ1-1 and V is TRBV6-5; D gene uncertain. Germline values: CDR1 MNHEY, CDR2 SVGAGI. The CDR3 loop spans 16 amino acids. Trimming removed 2 bases from V and 3 bases from J, with 16 bases in between. CDR3 sequence: CASSYGPRVGDTEAFF. DNA for the CDR3: TGTGCCAGCAGTTACGGGCCTCGGGTGGGAGACACTGAAGCTTTCTTT.

The chain carries TRBV9 and TRBJ2-2, with 12 bases that match TRBD2. Germline V gene lookup returns CDR1 SGDLS and CDR2 YYNGEE. V was pared by 0 bases and J by 2 bases, with 5 bases of the junction left unmatched. The CDR3 is 18 amino acids. As DNA, the CDR3 is TGTGCCAGCAGCGTAGCCGGGACTAGCGGGCCCAACACCGGGGAGCTGTTTTTT. This encodes CASSVAGTSGPNTGELFF.

The chain has TRBV11-3 and TRBJ2-5; TRBD1 matches 7 bases. Germline-derived CDR1 and CDR2 are SGHNT and YENEEA. The CDR3 consists of 16 residues. The V gene end was trimmed by 1 base and the J gene end by 1 base; junction bases not matched to a gene: 6. The CDR3 here is CASSLGQTGFQETQYF. The DNA of the CDR3 is TGTGCCAGCAGCTTAGGTCAGACAGGGTTCCAAGAGACCCAGTACTTC. Supplemented by reference TRBV11-3 and TRBJ2-5, the full variable domain reads EAGVVQSPRYKIIEKKQPVAFWCNPISGHNTLYWYLQNLGQGPELLIRYENEEAVDDSQLPKDRFSAERLKGVDSTLKIQPAELGDSAVYLCASSLGQTGFQETQYFGPGTRLLVL.

This clone was picked up a small number of times. DNA for the CDR3: TGTGCCAGCAGCTTGACAGGTCTTATTACCTACGAGCAGTACTTC. Its protein product is CASSLTGLITYEQYF. The chain links TRBV5-6 to TRBJ2-7, with D possibly being TRBD1 (5 bases). The CDR3 is 15 residues long. The germline CDR1 and CDR2 sequences are SGHDT and YYEEEE. Trimming took off 1 base at V and 2 bases at J, with 13 bases between the two ends.

The rearrangement links TRBV18 to TRBJ2-6, with a tentative D call TRBD1 (5 bases). CDR1 KGHSH and CDR2 LQKENI come from the germline V gene. V lost 4 bases and J 4 bases, leaving 14 bases between the germline ends. CDR3 length: 16 residues. The CDR3 here is CASSLIGVLGANVLTF. In DNA, the CDR3 is TGTGCCAGCTCACTGATAGGGGTCTTGGGGGCCAACGTCCTGACTTTC.

The gene calls are TRBV7-8 and TRBJ1-5, with TRBD1 matching 9 bases. CDR3 length equals 14 residues. The V gene end was trimmed by 5 bases and the J gene end by 5 bases; junction bases not matched to a gene: 4. Germline V gene lookup returns CDR1 SGHVS and CDR2 FQNEAQ. The CDR3 loop is CASSVQGAHQPQHF. The CDR3 region has the DNA TGTGCCAGCAGCGTACAGGGGGCCCATCAGCCCCAGCATTTT.

A word on this clone: The identical CDR3 is also encoded by other nucleotide sequences in the sample. J is TRBJ2-1 and V is TRBV6-5; possibly TRBD1 for D (5 bases). Germline lookup yields CDR1 MNHEY and CDR2 SVGAGI. The length of the CDR3 is 15 residues. The V and J ends lost 2 bases and 0 bases respectively, with 8 bases between them. In DNA, the CDR3 is TGTGCCAGCAGTTACAGGGGTAGCTCCTACAATGAGCAGTTCTTC. It is translated as CASSYRGSSYNEQFF.

The V call is TRBV4-3, the J call TRBJ2-7, with TRBD1 identical over 8 bases. This CDR3 has 15 amino acids. Unmatched junction bases numbered 4, after V lost 0 bases and J lost 3 bases. Germline loops: CDR1 LGHNA, CDR2 YSLEER. The CDR3 bases are TGCGCCAGCAGCCAAGACTGGGACAGGTACTACGAGCAGTACTTC. Amino acids: CASSQDWDRYYEQYF.